This TCR beta chain came from a study of T cells in Graves' hyperthyroidism and ophthalmopathy (dated by TCRdb to between 2018 and 2020). Looking at the study overall: Peripheral blood was sampled at the time of initial diagnosis, prior to any treatment. The 100 or so discovery patients were randomly split 7:3 into training and test sets. The study also compared thyroid tissue and blood T-cell repertoires from roughly 6 Graves' hyperthyroidism patients. TCR V-J signatures able to tell the groups apart were searched for in a discovery cohort of approximately 95 patients, of whom under 45 had Graves' ophthalmopathy and about 60 had stable Graves' hyperthyroidism. The paper reports TCR Vbeta CDR3 sequencing of approximately 140 peripheral blood samples: 40 to 45 ophthalmopathy, 75 to 80 hyperthyroidism and roughly 17 progressor patients. An independent validation cohort of around 20 hyperthyroidism patients and 17 patients who later progressed to ophthalmopathy tested prospective prediction of ophthalmopathy. After sampling, hyperthyroidism patients received methimazole starting at 30 mg daily, and ophthalmopathy patients received high-dose intravenous methylprednisolone.

Graves' hyperthyroidism was defined as stable when no progression to ophthalmopathy occurred over 18 months of follow-up. Hyperthyroidism patients were aged 18 to 65 years and newly diagnosed, with disease duration of less than 2 months. Exclusion was applied to patients with uncontrolled infections, other autoimmune diseases, pregnancy or lactation. Diagnoses were established on the basis of clinical symptoms, serum thyroxine and TRAb, thyroid ultrasound, and orbital computed tomography. PBMCs were isolated from more than 9 ml of fresh peripheral blood by Ficoll-Paque density gradient centrifugation. Total RNA was extracted with Trizol reagent, and quality was checked on an Agilent 2100 Bioanalyzer. This clonotype occurred many times. Which antigen it targets is not known. Base qualities are not recorded, but no much larger clone differs from it by a single base. General conclusions and limits of the study: Blood samples also contained most of the expanded thyroid clonotypes (frequency above 0.001), which suggests that blood repertoires may reflect thyroid immune responses. Sample size was not statistically predetermined, and blinding of investigators to group allocation was not performed. A 13 V-J signature model separated ophthalmopathy from stable hyperthyroidism, with approximately 87% sensitivity and 81.08% specificity in cross-validation and 80%/75% in testing. During validation, the model predicted progression to ophthalmopathy a median of around six months ahead of onset, with almost 71% sensitivity and 72.22% specificity.

The TCR beta CDR3 regions were amplified from the RNA transcripts. The TCR CDR3 was subjected to a first round of RT-PCR using the HTBI primer set and the Qiagen OneStep RT-PCR kit. A second multiplex PCR round built the libraries, followed by size selection and purification. Paired-end sequencing of the libraries was performed with 100 bp reads on an Illumina HiSeq2000. As for how the authors treated the data: SOAPnuke was used to process the raw data, removing reads that contained adapters or uncalled bases, had a mean Phred below 15, or lacked an exact match to the constant primer or identifier. High-quality paired reads were merged using COPE v1.2.5, and each unique nucleotide sequence was defined as a clonotype. MiTCR v1.1 was used to align the clonotypes against IMGT TRBV, TRBD and TRBJ reference segments. The analysis was restricted to V-J combinations with a frequency above 0.0001, which together covered 99.2% of the repertoires. A TCS score was defined as the ratio between F50 (clonal expansion) and ExV (chaos), using BLOSUM62-based TCRdist between CDR3 peptides within each V-J. Welch's t-statistics and random forest reduced around 550 V-J features to roughly 13, which were used in a naive Bayes classifier (R e1071). The public reads were quality trimmed at Q25 with fastp and then assembled into clones with MiXCR by TCRdb, keeping productive beta chains. Rows matching on CDR3 protein sequence are summarized as one entry with the most common DNA and genes. For this entry, the V and J calls and clone size follow TCRdb and not the study's own pipeline. Recorded for this sample are about 590,000 distinct CDR3 sequences; about a sixth of them occurred a single time. Of the sample, 7.3% falls within the top ten clones.

The CDR3 sequence holds 14 residues, the cysteine and phenylalanine included. Only the CDR3 portion is preserved as DNA: 42 bases, with reading frame beginning at the first base. CDR1 is given as SEHNR and CDR2 as FQNEAQ, both from the germline V gene (reference sequence). V is cut back by 5 bases and J by 4 bases, with 4 bases in the junction unmatched. The chain joins TRBV7-9 to TRBJ2-5, with 10 central nucleotides matching TRBD2. The receptor comes from a woman between 25 and 40 years old with Graves' hyperthyroidism. Sequencing input: blood. The CDR3 protein is CASSPWTSGETQYF. Here is the DNA: TGTGCCAGCAGCCCCTGGACTAGCGGAGAGACCCAGTACTTC.